The 27 T cell receptor beta chains listed next were all sequenced from one sample in a study of cytomegalovirus exposure and HLA in healthy donors. Libraries were prepared by immunoSEQ multiplex PCR; TCRdb keeps only in-frame clonotypes and omits some of them. Of about 150,000 clones in the sample, approximately 86% are singletons; the top ten hold 20% to 25%. Material: PBMCs. These receptors all come from a man aged 18 to 29 in good health and CMV-seropositive.

In its sample, this clone was seen once. V and J are TRBV7-6 and TRBJ2-1, with 8 bases that match TRBD1. V shed 10 bases and J 0 bases; nucleotides not matched to a gene: 17. This CDR3 has 18 residues. Germline CDR1 and CDR2: SGHVS and FNYEAQ. DNA for the CDR3: TGTGCCATACAGCAGGGGGCGGTGGTGGAGGGCTCCTACAATGAGCAGTTCTTC. Translating it yields CAIQQGAVVEGSYNEQFF.

The V gene is TRBV9, the J gene TRBJ2-1, with 8 bases that match TRBD2. The ends lost 0 bases at V and 8 bases at J; junction bases unmatched: 7. This CDR3 region has 15 residues. Looked up from germline, CDR1 is SGDLS and CDR2 is YYNGEE. CDR3 coding DNA: TGTGCCAGCAGCGTAGGAGCACGGGAGGGCGATGAGCAGTTCTTC. This codes for CASSVGAREGDEQFF.

This clone has more than one count but fewer than ten. The J gene is TRBJ1-1, the V gene TRBV18; D not certain. From germline, CDR1 is KGHSH and CDR2 LQKENI. The CDR3 consists of 15 residues. Trimming took off 0 bases at V and 5 bases at J, with 13 bases between the two ends. The CDR3 region is CASSPPMPWRTEAFF. The CDR3 DNA is TGTGCCAGCTCACCACCGATGCCGTGGAGGACTGAAGCTTTCTTT.

The chain uses TRBV19 and TRBJ2-7; D remains ambiguous. The CDR3 is made up of 14 amino acids. V was trimmed by 3 bases and J by 2 bases, leaving 11 bases between them. CDR1 is LNHDA, CDR2 SQIVND, per germline (reference sequence). This CDR3 is CASSIVSTPYEQYF. DNA for the CDR3: TGTGCCAGTAGTATTGTAAGTACTCCCTACGAGCAGTACTTC.

The CDR3 region has the DNA TGTGCCCCCAGAGGGGGGGGGACCTACGAGCAGTACTTC. Its translation is CAPRGGGTYEQYF. The rearrangement links TRBV21-1 to TRBJ2-7; the table's D gene call, TRBD2, was not cross checked with the DNA. TRBV21-1 is designated a pseudogene. The CDR3 is 13 amino acids.

To note about this clone: The same CDR3 can be traced to other DNA sequences in this sample. Written as DNA, the CDR3 is TGTGCCAGCAGCCCCGACAGGGGGGGAAATCAGCCCCAGCATTTT. Translated: CASSPDRGGNQPQHF. The genes are TRBV6-5 and TRBJ1-5; 9 bases are a match to TRBD1. The CDR3 extends over 15 amino acids. V trimming: 6 bases; J trimming: 4 bases; junction bases outside the gene matches: 7. Germline CDR1 is MNHEY and CDR2 is SVGAGI.

The V and J genes are TRBV19 and TRBJ2-6; 10 nucleotides agree with TRBD2. CDR3 length: 17 amino acids. Germline V gives CDR1 LNHDA, CDR2 SQIVND (reference sequence). V was clipped by 3 bases and J by 0 bases; unmatched bases: 2. The CDR3 coding sequence is TGTGCCAGTAGTATTAGCGGGAGGCCCTCTGGGGCCAACGTCCTGACTTTC. Protein sequence: CASSISGRPSGANVLTF.

This clone was seen only a few times. V is TRBV11-2 and J is TRBJ1-5; D remains ambiguous. Germline CDR1 is SGHAT and CDR2 is FQNNGV. The CDR3 is made up of 15 amino acids. The V and J ends lost 5 bases and 2 bases respectively, with 13 bases between them. CDR3 DNA sequence: TGTGCCAGCAGCATTAAGGCCGGGGGCAATCAGCCCCAGCATTTT. It yields the protein CASSIKAGGNQPQHF. The full variable domain, with the rest looked up from reference TRBV11-2 and TRBJ1-5, is EAGVAQSPRYKIIEKRQSVAFWCNPISGHATLYWYQQILGQGPKLLIQFQNNGVVDDSQLPKDRFSAERLKGVDSTLKIQPAKLEDSAVYLCASSIKAGGNQPQHFGDGTRLSIL.

The rearrangement joins TRBV4-3 to TRBJ2-2; 7 nucleotides line up with TRBD1. V lost 0 bases and J lost 5; bases outside the gene matches: 6. Germline lookup yields CDR1 LGHNA and CDR2 YSLEER. The CDR3 loop spans 16 amino acids. DNA of the CDR3: TGCGCCAGCAGCCAAGACCCAGGGGGTGGGACCGGGGAGCTGTTTTTT. It codes for CASSQDPGGGTGELFF.

The J gene is TRBJ2-3, the V gene TRBV5-4; no clear D. V was pared by 0 bases and J by 4 bases, with 12 bases between. There are 15 residues in the CDR3. Per germline, CDR1 SGHNT and CDR2 YYREEE (reference sequence). CDR3 nucleotide sequence: TGTGCCAGCAGCTTGGACCCCAACGGAGCAGATACGCAGTATTTT. Amino acids: CASSLDPNGADTQYF.

The chain joins TRBV12-5 to TRBJ2-1; TRBD2 agrees at 7 bases. Per the germline V gene, CDR1 is LGHNT and CDR2 is FRNRAP. The CDR3 is 14 amino acids. V was pared by 3 bases and J by 7 bases, with 6 bases of the junction left unmatched. Here the CDR3 reads CASGLAGWMNEQFF. The CDR3 coding sequence is TGTGCTAGTGGTTTAGCGGGATGGATGAATGAGCAGTTCTTC.

The V call is TRBV27, the J call TRBJ2-5; 14 nucleotides align to TRBD2. The CDR3 covers 17 residues. CDR1 and CDR2 from the germline V gene are MNHEY and SMNVEV (reference sequence). V was pared by 5 bases and J by 2 bases, with 7 bases of the junction left unmatched. The CDR3 region has the DNA TGTGCCAGCAGTCCCCGGACTAGCGGGGGGCGGCAAGAGACCCAGTACTTC. Translating it yields CASSPRTSGGRQETQYF.

As DNA, the CDR3 is TGTGCCAGCAGCCGGGACACACTCTACGAGCAGTACTTC. Amino acids: CASSRDTLYEQYF. The chain carries TRBV27 and TRBJ2-7; perhaps TRBD1 as D (6 bases). Trimming left V 6 bases short and J 3 bases short, with 12 bases between. The CDR3 totals 13 residues. CDR1 and CDR2 (germline): MNHEY, SMNVEV (reference sequence).

The CDR3 loop reads CASSRGGFGANVLTF. The DNA of the CDR3 is TGTGCCAGCAGCCGGGGTGGGTTTGGGGCCAACGTCCTGACTTTC. The V call is TRBV11-2, the J call TRBJ2-6; perhaps TRBD2 as D (5 bases). Germline CDR1 and CDR2: SGHAT and FQNNGV. This CDR3 is 15 amino acids long. V shed 5 bases and J shed 3 bases, with 11 bases lying between them.

About this clone: Germline is not matched at one junction end, which may reflect a read error. The chain couples TRBV2 to TRBJ2-7; D call uncertain. The CDR3 totals 12 residues. Germline V lookup: CDR1 SNHLY, CDR2 FYNNEI. The CDR3, as DNA: TGTGCCAGCAGTGATATGTCTCTCGAGCTCTATTTC. The encoded protein is CASSDMSLELYF.

This clone was picked up a small number of times. The J gene is TRBJ1-1, the V gene TRBV30, with a weak D call TRBD1 (5 bases). Trimming pared 2 bases from V and 0 bases from J, leaving 7 bases between. Germline assignment: CDR1 GTSNPN and CDR2 SVGIG (reference sequence). The CDR3 sequence is 13 residues long. As DNA, the CDR3 is TGTGCCTGGAGTCCAGGGATGAACACTGAAGCTTTCTTT. Amino acid sequence: CAWSPGMNTEAFF.

The rearrangement joins TRBV6-5 to TRBJ1-2; weak D call: TRBD1 (6 bases). Germline V CDR1 and CDR2: MNHEY, SVGAGI. Trimming stripped 2 bases from V and 4 bases from J, with 11 bases between. The CDR3 has 14 amino acids. The CDR3 spells CASSYQGRPYGYTF. The CDR3 DNA is TGTGCCAGCAGTTACCAGGGGCGCCCCTATGGCTACACCTTC.

V and J are TRBV7-8 and TRBJ2-1, with 10 bases aligning to TRBD2. The CDR3 runs 19 residues. CDR1 is SGHVS and CDR2 is FQNEAQ in the germline V gene. V shed 4 bases, J shed 3 bases, and the junction held 15 bases outside the gene matches. The CDR3 sequence is CASSWGASGGLSDYNEQFF. DNA for the CDR3: TGTGCCAGCAGCTGGGGGGCTAGCGGGGGCCTCTCAGACTACAATGAGCAGTTCTTC.

The V call is TRBV5-4, the J call TRBJ1-1; TRBD1 matches 12 bases. V lost 4 bases to trimming and J lost 5 bases; unmatched junction nucleotides: 6. Germline V gene data show CDR1 as SGHNT and CDR2 as YYREEE (reference sequence). This CDR3 contains 15 residues. As DNA, the CDR3 is TGTGCCAGCAGCCCGGGACAGGGGGCTGGAACTGAAGCTTTCTTT. Its translation: CASSPGQGAGTEAFF.

This chain uses TRBV27 with TRBJ2-5, with 8 bases that match TRBD2. This CDR3 spans 19 amino acids. CDR1 MNHEY and CDR2 SMNVEV come from the germline V gene (reference sequence). The junction had 17 bases not matched to a gene; V was cut back by 4 bases and J by 1 base. The CDR3 reads CASSSPRAGLERSQETQYF. The CDR3 DNA sequence: TGTGCCAGCAGTTCGCCCAGGGCGGGACTAGAAAGGTCCCAAGAGACCCAGTACTTC.

CDR3 residues: CASSLWEAYGYTF. CDR3 nucleotides: TGCGCCAGCAGCTTATGGGAGGCCTATGGCTACACCTTC. This chain joins TRBV5-1 and TRBJ1-2; D gene unclear. The CDR3 has 13 residues. Germline V lookup: CDR1 SGHRS, CDR2 YFSETQ. Trimming shortened V by 2 bases and J by 4 bases, and 9 bases separated the two germline ends.

The chain carries TRBV9 and TRBJ1-6; perhaps TRBD1 as D (6 bases). CDR1 SGDLS and CDR2 YYNGEE come from the germline V gene. Trimming took off 0 bases at V and 7 bases at J, with 14 bases between the two ends. This CDR3 region has 16 residues. CDR3: CASSVDQGFVNSPLHF. CDR3 DNA sequence: TGTGCCAGCAGCGTAGATCAGGGGTTTGTCAATTCACCCCTCCACTTT.

The chain carries TRBV5-1 and TRBJ1-3; TRBD1 aligns across 10 bases. CDR3 length: 16 residues. Trimming took 4 bases from V and 2 from J; bases not matched to a gene: 6. The germline gives CDR1 SGHRS, CDR2 YFSETQ. CDR3 protein: CASSRGQGNPGNTIYF. The CDR3 nucleotides are TGCGCCAGCAGCAGGGGACAGGGGAACCCTGGAAACACCATATATTTT.

The chain uses TRBV11-2 and TRBJ1-1; no reliable D call. CDR3 length equals 14 residues. The ends were cut back, 2 bases at V and 1 base at J, with 8 bases in the middle. Germline CDR1 and CDR2: SGHAT and FQNNGV. CDR3 DNA: TGTGCCAGCAGCTTAATAAATCGGAACACTGAAGCTTTCTTT. Amino acids: CASSLINRNTEAFF.

The chain is built from TRBV5-1 and TRBJ2-2; 9 bases line up with TRBD1. This CDR3 has 14 amino acids. The junction had 3 bases not matched to a gene; V was cut back by 6 bases and J by 3 bases. The germline V gene has CDR1 SGHRS and CDR2 YFSETQ. The DNA for the CDR3 is TGCGCCAGCAAAAGACAGGGGGACACCGGGGAGCTGTTTTTT. This codes for CASKRQGDTGELFF. Together with reference TRBV5-1 and TRBJ2-2, the CDR3 gives the full variable domain: KAGVTQTPRYLIKTRGQQVTLSCSPISGHRSVSWYQQTPGQGLQFLFEYFSETQRNKGNFPGRFSGRQFSNSRSEMNVSTLELGDSALYLCASKRQGDTGELFFGEGSRLTVL.

This chain links TRBV18 with TRBJ1-1; TRBD1 matches 9 bases. Germline trimming cut 3 bases from V and 1 base from J; bases unmatched to any gene: 9. The CDR3 contains 17 residues. Germline CDR1 is KGHSH and CDR2 is LQKENI. The CDR3 loop reads CASSPTGTGTRNTEAFF. DNA of the CDR3: TGTGCCAGCTCACCGACCGGGACAGGGACTAGGAACACTGAAGCTTTCTTT.

The genes are TRBV15 and TRBJ2-1; 10 nucleotides match TRBD2. Germline CDR1 LNHNV, CDR2 YYDKDF (reference sequence). CDR3 length: 16 amino acids. J was trimmed by 4 bases and V by 8 bases; bases with no gene match: 11. The CDR3 protein is CATQALAGVLYNEQFF. The DNA for the CDR3 is TGTGCCACCCAGGCCCTAGCGGGAGTACTTTACAATGAGCAGTTCTTC.